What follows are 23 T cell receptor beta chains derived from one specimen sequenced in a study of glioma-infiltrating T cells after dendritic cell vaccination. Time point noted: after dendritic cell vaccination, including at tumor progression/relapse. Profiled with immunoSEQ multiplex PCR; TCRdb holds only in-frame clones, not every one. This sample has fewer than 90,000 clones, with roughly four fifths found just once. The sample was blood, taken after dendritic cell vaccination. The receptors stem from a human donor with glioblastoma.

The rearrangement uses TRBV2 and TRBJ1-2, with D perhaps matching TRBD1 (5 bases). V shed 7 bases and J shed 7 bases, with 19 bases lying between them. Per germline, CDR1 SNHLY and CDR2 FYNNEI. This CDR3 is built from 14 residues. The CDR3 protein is CASTSRTSSSGYTF. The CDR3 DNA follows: TGTGCCAGCACCTCTAGGACATCCTCGAGTGGCTACACCTTC.

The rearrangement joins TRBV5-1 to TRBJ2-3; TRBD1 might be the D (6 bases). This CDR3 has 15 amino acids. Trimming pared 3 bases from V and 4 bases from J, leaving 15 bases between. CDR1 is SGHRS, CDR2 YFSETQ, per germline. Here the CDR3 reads CASSSEGHGADTQYF. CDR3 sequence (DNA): TGCGCCAGCAGCTCAGAGGGACACGGGGCAGATACGCAGTATTTT.

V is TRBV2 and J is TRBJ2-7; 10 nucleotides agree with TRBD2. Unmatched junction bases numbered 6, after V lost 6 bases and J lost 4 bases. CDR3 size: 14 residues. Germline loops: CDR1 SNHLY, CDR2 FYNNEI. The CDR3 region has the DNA TGTGCCAGCAGGGCTAGCGGGGGAGGTTACGAGCAGTACTTC. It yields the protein CASRASGGGYEQYF.

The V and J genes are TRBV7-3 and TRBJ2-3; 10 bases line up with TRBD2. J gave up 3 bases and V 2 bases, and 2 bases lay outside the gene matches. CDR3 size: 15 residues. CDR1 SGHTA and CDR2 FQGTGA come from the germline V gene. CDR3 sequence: CASSLSSGGTDTQYF. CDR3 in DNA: TGTGCCAGCAGCTTATCTAGCGGGGGAACAGATACGCAGTATTTT. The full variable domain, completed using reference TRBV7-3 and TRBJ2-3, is GAGVSQTPSNKVTEKGKYVELRCDPISGHTALYWYRQSLGQGPEFLIYFQGTGAADDSGLPNDRFFAVRPEGSVSTLKIQRTERGDSAVYLCASSLSSGGTDTQYFGPGTRLTVL.

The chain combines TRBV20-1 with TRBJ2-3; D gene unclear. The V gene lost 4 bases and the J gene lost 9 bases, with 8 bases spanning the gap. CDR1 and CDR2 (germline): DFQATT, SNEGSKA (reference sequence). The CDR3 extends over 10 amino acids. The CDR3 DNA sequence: TGCAGTGCTATTAGACAAACGCAGTATTTT. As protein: CSAIRQTQYF.

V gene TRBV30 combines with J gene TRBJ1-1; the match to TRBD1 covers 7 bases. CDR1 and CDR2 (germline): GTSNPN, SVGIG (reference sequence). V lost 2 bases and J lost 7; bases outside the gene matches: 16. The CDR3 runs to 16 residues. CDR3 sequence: CAWSYQNRGNSYEAFF. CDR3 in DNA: TGTGCCTGGAGTTATCAGAACAGGGGTAATTCATATGAAGCTTTCTTT.

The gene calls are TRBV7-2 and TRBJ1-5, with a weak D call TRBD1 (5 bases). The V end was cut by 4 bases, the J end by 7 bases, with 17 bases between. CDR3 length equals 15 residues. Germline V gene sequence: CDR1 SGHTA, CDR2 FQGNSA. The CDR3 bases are TGTGCCAGCAGCTCCCAGCGGGGGATGGGCCAGCCCCAGCATTTT. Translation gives CASSSQRGMGQPQHF.

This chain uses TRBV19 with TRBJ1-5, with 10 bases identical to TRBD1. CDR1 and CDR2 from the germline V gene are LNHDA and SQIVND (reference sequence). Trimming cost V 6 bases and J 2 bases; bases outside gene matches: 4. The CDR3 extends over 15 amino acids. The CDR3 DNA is TGTGCCAGTAGGGCCGGGACAGGGGGCAATCAGCCCCAGCATTTT. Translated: CASRAGTGGNQPQHF.

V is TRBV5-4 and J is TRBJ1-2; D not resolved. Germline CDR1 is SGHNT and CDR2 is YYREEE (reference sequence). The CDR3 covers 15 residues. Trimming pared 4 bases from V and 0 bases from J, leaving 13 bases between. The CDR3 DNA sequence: TGTGCCAGCAGCAACCGGGCGGGAGCTAACTATGGCTACACCTTC. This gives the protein CASSNRAGANYGYTF.

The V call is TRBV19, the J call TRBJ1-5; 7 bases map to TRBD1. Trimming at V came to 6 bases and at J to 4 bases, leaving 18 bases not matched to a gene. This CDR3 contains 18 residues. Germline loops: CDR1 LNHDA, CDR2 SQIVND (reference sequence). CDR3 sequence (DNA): TGTGCCAGTAGGAGAGACCCCGACAGGGCGAGCGAGAATCAGCCCCAGCATTTT. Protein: CASRRDPDRASENQPQHF.

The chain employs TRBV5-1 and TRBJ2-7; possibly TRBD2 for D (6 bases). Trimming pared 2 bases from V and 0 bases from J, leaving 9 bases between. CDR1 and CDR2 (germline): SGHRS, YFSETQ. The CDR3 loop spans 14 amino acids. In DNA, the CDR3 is TGCGCCAGCAGCTTCGGGGGAACCTCCTACGAGCAGTACTTC. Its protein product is CASSFGGTSYEQYF. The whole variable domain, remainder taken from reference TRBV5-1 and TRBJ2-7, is KAGVTQTPRYLIKTRGQQVTLSCSPISGHRSVSWYQQTPGQGLQFLFEYFSETQRNKGNFPGRFSGRQFSNSRSEMNVSTLELGDSALYLCASSFGGTSYEQYFGPGTRLTVT.

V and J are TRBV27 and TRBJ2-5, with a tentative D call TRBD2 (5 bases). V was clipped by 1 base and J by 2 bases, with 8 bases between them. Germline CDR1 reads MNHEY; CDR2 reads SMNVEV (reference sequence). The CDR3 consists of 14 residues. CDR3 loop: CASSLYPGQETQYF. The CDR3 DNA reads TGTGCCAGCAGTTTATATCCGGGACAAGAGACCCAGTACTTC.

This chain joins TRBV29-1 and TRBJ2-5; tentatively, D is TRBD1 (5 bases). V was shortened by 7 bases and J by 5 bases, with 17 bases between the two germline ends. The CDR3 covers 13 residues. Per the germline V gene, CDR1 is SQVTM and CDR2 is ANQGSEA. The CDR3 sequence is CSGAGLLRETQYF. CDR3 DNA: TGCAGCGGGGCAGGGCTTCTTCGGGAGACCCAGTACTTC.

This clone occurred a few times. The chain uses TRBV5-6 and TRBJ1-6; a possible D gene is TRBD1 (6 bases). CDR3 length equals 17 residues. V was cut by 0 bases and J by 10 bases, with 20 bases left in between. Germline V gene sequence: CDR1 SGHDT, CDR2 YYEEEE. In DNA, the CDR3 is TGTGCCAGCAGCTTGGCGGGCGGGGGCGAGAGGAGGTCACCCCTCCACTTT. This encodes CASSLAGGGERRSPLHF.

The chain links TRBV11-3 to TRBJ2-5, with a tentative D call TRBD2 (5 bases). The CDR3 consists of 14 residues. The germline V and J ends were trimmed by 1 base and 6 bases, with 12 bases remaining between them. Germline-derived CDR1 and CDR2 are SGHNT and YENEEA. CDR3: CASSLGPGMKTQYF. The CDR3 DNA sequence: TGTGCCAGCAGCTTAGGACCGGGGATGAAGACCCAGTACTTC.

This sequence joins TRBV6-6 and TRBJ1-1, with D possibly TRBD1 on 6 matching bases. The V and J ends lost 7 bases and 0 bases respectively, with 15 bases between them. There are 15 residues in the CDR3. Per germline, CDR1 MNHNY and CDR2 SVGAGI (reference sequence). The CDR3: CASNPPQGMNTEAFF. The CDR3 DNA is TGTGCCAGCAACCCCCCACAGGGAATGAACACTGAAGCTTTCTTT.

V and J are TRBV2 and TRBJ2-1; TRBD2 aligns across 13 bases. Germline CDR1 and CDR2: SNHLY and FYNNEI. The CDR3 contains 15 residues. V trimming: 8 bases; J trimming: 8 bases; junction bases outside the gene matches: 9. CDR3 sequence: CASDVTSGGRDEQFF. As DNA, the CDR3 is TGTGCCAGCGATGTGACTAGCGGGGGGAGAGATGAGCAGTTCTTC. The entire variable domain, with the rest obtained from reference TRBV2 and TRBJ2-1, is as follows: EPEVTQTPSHQVTQMGQEVILRCVPISNHLYFYWYRQILGQKVEFLVSFYNNEISEKSEIFDDQFSVERPDGSNFTLKIRSTKLEDSAMYFCASDVTSGGRDEQFFGPGTRLTVL.

CDR3 protein: CAISETGQGAFGYTF. The CDR3 DNA reads as TGTGCCATCAGTGAGACTGGACAGGGGGCTTTTGGCTACACCTTC. The V call is TRBV10-3, the J call TRBJ1-2; 11 nucleotides align to TRBD1. J gave up 7 bases and V 2 bases, and 6 bases lay outside the gene matches. This CDR3 spans 15 amino acids. The germline gives CDR1 ENHRY, CDR2 SYGVKD.

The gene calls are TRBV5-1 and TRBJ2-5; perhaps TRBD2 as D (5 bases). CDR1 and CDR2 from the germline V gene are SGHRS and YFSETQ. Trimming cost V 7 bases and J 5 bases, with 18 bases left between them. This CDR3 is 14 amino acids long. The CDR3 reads CASGLPDLEETQYF. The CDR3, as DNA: TGCGCCAGCGGGCTTCCGGACTTGGAGGAGACCCAGTACTTC. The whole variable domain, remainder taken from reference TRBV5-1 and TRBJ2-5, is KAGVTQTPRYLIKTRGQQVTLSCSPISGHRSVSWYQQTPGQGLQFLFEYFSETQRNKGNFPGRFSGRQFSNSRSEMNVSTLELGDSALYLCASGLPDLEETQYFGPGTRLLVL.

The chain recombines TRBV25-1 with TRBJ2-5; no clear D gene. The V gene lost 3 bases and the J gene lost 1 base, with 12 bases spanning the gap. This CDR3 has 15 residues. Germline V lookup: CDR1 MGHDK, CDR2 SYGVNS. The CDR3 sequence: CASSDPTVSQETQYF. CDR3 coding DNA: TGTGCCAGCAGTGATCCTACAGTATCCCAAGAGACCCAGTACTTC.

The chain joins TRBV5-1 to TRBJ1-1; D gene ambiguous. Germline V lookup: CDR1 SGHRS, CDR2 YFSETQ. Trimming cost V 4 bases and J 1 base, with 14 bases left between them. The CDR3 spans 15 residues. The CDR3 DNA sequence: TGCGCCAGCAGCGGAGGTTCAGTTGGGAACACTGAAGCTTTCTTT. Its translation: CASSGGSVGNTEAFF. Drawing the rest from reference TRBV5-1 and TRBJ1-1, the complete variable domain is KAGVTQTPRYLIKTRGQQVTLSCSPISGHRSVSWYQQTPGQGLQFLFEYFSETQRNKGNFPGRFSGRQFSNSRSEMNVSTLELGDSALYLCASSGGSVGNTEAFFGQGTRLTVV.

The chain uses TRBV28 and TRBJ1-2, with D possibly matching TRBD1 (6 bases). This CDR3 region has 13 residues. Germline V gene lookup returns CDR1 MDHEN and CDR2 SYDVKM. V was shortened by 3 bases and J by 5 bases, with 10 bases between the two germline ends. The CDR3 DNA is TGTGCCAGCAGTTTGAACAGGGATTATGGCTACACCTTC. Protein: CASSLNRDYGYTF.

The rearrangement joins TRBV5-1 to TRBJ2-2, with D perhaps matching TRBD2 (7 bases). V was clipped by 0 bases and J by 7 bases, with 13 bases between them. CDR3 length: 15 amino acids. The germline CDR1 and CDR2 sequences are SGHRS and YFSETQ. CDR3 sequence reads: CASSLAGGAGGELFF. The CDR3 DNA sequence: TGCGCCAGCAGCTTGGCGGGGGGCGCCGGCGGGGAGCTGTTTTTT.